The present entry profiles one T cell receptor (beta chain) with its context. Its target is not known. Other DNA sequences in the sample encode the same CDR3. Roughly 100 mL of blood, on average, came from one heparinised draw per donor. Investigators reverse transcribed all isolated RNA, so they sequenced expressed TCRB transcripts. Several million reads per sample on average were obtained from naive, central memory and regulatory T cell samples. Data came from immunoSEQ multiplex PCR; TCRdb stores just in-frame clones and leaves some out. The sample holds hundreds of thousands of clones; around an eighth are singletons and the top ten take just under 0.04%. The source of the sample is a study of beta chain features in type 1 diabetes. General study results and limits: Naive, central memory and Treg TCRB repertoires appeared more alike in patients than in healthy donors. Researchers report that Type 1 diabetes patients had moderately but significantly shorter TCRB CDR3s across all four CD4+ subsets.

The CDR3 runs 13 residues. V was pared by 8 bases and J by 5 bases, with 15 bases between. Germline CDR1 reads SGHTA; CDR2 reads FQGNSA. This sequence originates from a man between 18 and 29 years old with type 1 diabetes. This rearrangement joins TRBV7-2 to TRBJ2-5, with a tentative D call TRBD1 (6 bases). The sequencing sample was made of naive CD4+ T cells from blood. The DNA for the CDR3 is TGTGCCAGCTCACCAGGGGCCGGGGAGACCCAGTACTTC. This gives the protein CASSPGAGETQYF.